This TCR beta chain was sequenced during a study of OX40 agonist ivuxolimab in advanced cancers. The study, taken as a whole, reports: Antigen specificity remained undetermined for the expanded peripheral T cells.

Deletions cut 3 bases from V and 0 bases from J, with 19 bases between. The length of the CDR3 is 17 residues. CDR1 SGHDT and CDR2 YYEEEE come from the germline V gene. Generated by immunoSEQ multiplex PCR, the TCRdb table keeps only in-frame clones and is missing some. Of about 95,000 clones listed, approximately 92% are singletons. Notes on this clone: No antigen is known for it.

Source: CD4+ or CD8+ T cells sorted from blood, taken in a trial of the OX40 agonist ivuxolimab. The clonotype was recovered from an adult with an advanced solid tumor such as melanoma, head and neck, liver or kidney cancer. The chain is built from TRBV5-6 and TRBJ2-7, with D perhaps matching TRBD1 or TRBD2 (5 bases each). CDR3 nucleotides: TGTGCCAGCAGCTCCATCCCGGGGACCCTAAACTCCTACGAGCAGTACTTC. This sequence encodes CASSSIPGTLNSYEQYF. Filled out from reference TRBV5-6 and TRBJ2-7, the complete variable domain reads DAGVTQSPTHLIKTRGQQVTLRCSPKSGHDTVSWYQQALGQGPQFIFQYYEEEERQRGNFPDRFSGHQFPNYSSELNVNALLLGDSALYLCASSSIPGTLNSYEQYFGPGTRLTVT.